What follows are 28 T cell receptor beta chains derived from one specimen sequenced in a study of blood T cell repertoires in COVID-19. The data were produced by immunoSEQ multiplex PCR, yet TCRdb's version contains in-frame clones alone and is incomplete. The sample includes under 400,000 clones, about nine tenths of them seen just once. Sequencing was done on a sample of PBMCs or T cells enriched from blood (not recorded which). Receptors originate from a woman in her 30s who had been exposed to COVID-19.

J is TRBJ2-1 and V is TRBV7-9, with 10 bases fitting TRBD2. CDR1 and CDR2 from the germline V gene are SEHNR and FQNEAQ (reference sequence). This CDR3 region has 15 residues. Trimming cost V 5 bases and J 7 bases; bases outside gene matches: 8. As DNA, the CDR3 is TGTGCCAGCAGCGGCAGCGGGAGGGTCGGTAATGAGCAGTTCTTC. This translates into CASSGSGRVGNEQFF.

CDR3 region: CASSEAGTGGQPQHF. Here the CDR3 DNA reads TGTGCCAGCAGTGAAGCTGGGACAGGGGGTCAGCCCCAGCATTTT. The chain recombines TRBV2 with TRBJ1-5; 11 bases align to TRBD1. The length of the CDR3 is 15 residues. The germline V gene has CDR1 SNHLY and CDR2 FYNNEI. After removal of 0 bases from V and 6 bases from J, the junction contained 1 base not matched to a gene.

The rearrangement links TRBV28 to TRBJ2-2; 7 bases are shared with TRBD2. Germline V gene lookup returns CDR1 MDHEN and CDR2 SYDVKM. V lost 2 bases to trimming and J lost 9 bases; unmatched junction nucleotides: 9. The CDR3 covers 15 residues. The chain's CDR3 is CASSLMELARRELFF. CDR3 bases: TGTGCCAGCAGTTTAATGGAACTAGCGAGAAGGGAGCTGTTTTTT.

The chain joins TRBV12-3 or TRBV12-4 to TRBJ2-2; the D is unclear. V shed 2 bases and J shed 4 bases, with 2 bases lying between them. The CDR3 covers 12 residues. CDR3 sequence reads: CASSLLTGELFF. The CDR3 DNA sequence: TGTGCCAGCAGTTTACTCACCGGGGAGCTGTTTTTT.

This rearrangement joins TRBV27 to TRBJ1-4; D is unresolved. Trimming left V 6 bases short and J 4 bases short, with 15 bases between. The CDR3 sequence is 15 residues long. Germline loops: CDR1 MNHEY, CDR2 SMNVEV (reference sequence). CDR3 sequence (DNA): TGTGCCAGCAGCCCGTCCCACGGAGATAATGAAAAACTGTTTTTT. Its translation is CASSPSHGDNEKLFF.

The chain carries TRBV20-1 and TRBJ1-4, with a possible D match to TRBD1 (6 bases). CDR3 size: 14 residues. V lost 3 bases and J lost 5, with 13 bases in between. From germline, CDR1 is DFQATT and CDR2 SNEGSKA (reference sequence). CDR3 sequence: CSASLQGLNEKLFF. In DNA, the CDR3 is TGCAGTGCTAGTCTACAGGGCCTAAATGAAAAACTGTTTTTT.

The rearrangement links TRBV7-8 to TRBJ2-3; 15 bases agree with TRBD2. Per germline, CDR1 SGHVS and CDR2 FQNEAQ. J was trimmed by 5 bases and V by 5 bases; bases with no gene match: 11. This CDR3 comprises 18 residues. Here the CDR3 reads CASSDPGLAGGPVDTQYF. CDR3 nucleotides: TGTGCCAGCAGCGACCCCGGACTAGCGGGAGGGCCGGTAGATACGCAGTATTTT.

This clone was counted between two and nine times. This sequence joins TRBV7-9 and TRBJ2-4; 8 nucleotides match TRBD1. Germline lookup yields CDR1 SEHNR and CDR2 FQNEAQ (reference sequence). CDR3 length: 16 amino acids. J was trimmed by 6 bases and V by 5 bases; bases with no gene match: 12. This CDR3 is CASSTSRTGGTNIQYF. As DNA, the CDR3 is TGTGCCAGCAGCACTTCCCGAACAGGGGGGACAAACATTCAGTACTTC.

J is TRBJ2-1 and V is TRBV6-1; 13 bases map to TRBD2. The ends lost 8 bases at V and 2 bases at J; junction bases unmatched: 9. Germline V gene lookup returns CDR1 MNHNS and CDR2 SASEGT. The CDR3 has 17 residues. The CDR3 DNA sequence: TGTGCCAGCGGGGAAGGACTAGCGGGAGACCCCTACAATGAGCAGTTCTTC. Protein product: CASGEGLAGDPYNEQFF.

The V call is TRBV18, the J call TRBJ1-1; TRBD1 agrees at 8 bases. The CDR3 has 17 amino acids. Germline V gene lookup returns CDR1 KGHSH and CDR2 LQKENI. V trimming: 5 bases; J trimming: 0 bases; junction bases outside the gene matches: 11. The CDR3 protein is CASSTASGTGLNTEAFF. DNA for the CDR3: TGTGCCAGCTCAACGGCCTCCGGGACAGGATTGAACACTGAAGCTTTCTTT.

This sequence joins TRBV15 and TRBJ1-2; the match to TRBD1 covers 10 bases. In germline, CDR1 is LNHNV, CDR2 YYDKDF (reference sequence). The CDR3 has 13 residues. J was trimmed by 8 bases and V by 4 bases; bases with no gene match: 4. CDR3 amino acids: CATSTGTGAGYTF. CDR3 bases: TGTGCCACCAGCACCGGGACAGGGGCCGGCTACACCTTC.

J is TRBJ1-4 and V is TRBV30; no clear D gene. CDR1 is GTSNPN, CDR2 SVGIG, per germline (reference sequence). The CDR3 covers 12 residues. Trimming shortened V by 7 bases and J by 0 bases, and 6 bases separated the two germline ends. Here the CDR3 reads CASRSTNEKLFF. CDR3 coding DNA: TGTGCCTCCCGGTCAACTAATGAAAAACTGTTTTTT.

V and J are TRBV5-1 and TRBJ2-1; TRBD2 matches 12 bases. Germline lookup yields CDR1 SGHRS and CDR2 YFSETQ. The CDR3 consists of 18 residues. Trimming at V came to 4 bases and at J to 3 bases, leaving 11 bases not matched to a gene. This CDR3 is CASSAGLAGDLLYNEQFF. DNA of the CDR3: TGCGCCAGCAGCGCGGGACTAGCGGGTGACCTACTCTACAATGAGCAGTTCTTC. Supplemented by reference TRBV5-1 and TRBJ2-1, the full variable domain reads KAGVTQTPRYLIKTRGQQVTLSCSPISGHRSVSWYQQTPGQGLQFLFEYFSETQRNKGNFPGRFSGRQFSNSRSEMNVSTLELGDSALYLCASSAGLAGDLLYNEQFFGPGTRLTVL.

The CDR3 coding sequence is TGTGCCAGCAGTTTACTAGGGGGCACTGAAGCTTTCTTT. It specifies CASSLLGGTEAFF. The chain uses TRBV12-3 or TRBV12-4 and TRBJ1-1; D is perhaps TRBD1 (6 bases). The ends were cut back, 2 bases at V and 4 bases at J, with 8 bases in the middle. The CDR3 is 13 amino acids.

This chain uses TRBV10-3 with TRBJ2-1; D is unresolved. The CDR3 is made up of 14 amino acids. V shed 5 bases and J shed 3 bases, with 11 bases lying between them. Germline assignment: CDR1 ENHRY and CDR2 SYGVKD. The chain's CDR3 is CAISSNPLYNEQFF. The CDR3, as DNA: TGTGCCATCAGTTCTAACCCCCTCTACAATGAGCAGTTCTTC.

This clone was observed a single time. V is TRBV9 and J is TRBJ1-5; 7 bases fit TRBD1. CDR1 is SGDLS, CDR2 YYNGEE, per germline. The length of the CDR3 is 15 residues. With V trimmed by 6 bases and J by 1 base, 7 bases remained unmatched. The CDR3 spells CASTLSGQSNQPQHF. Written as DNA, the CDR3 is TGTGCCAGCACCCTTTCGGGACAGAGCAATCAGCCCCAGCATTTT.

The chain carries TRBV18 and TRBJ1-4; 9 bases agree with TRBD1. Unmatched junction bases numbered 6, after V lost 8 bases and J lost 8 bases. CDR3 length: 13 residues. Germline values: CDR1 KGHSH, CDR2 LQKENI. CDR3 bases: TGTGCCAGCACGGGACAGGGAATCGAAAAACTGTTTTTT. Translating gives CASTGQGIEKLFF.

This clone occurred once. The chain is built from TRBV7-2 and TRBJ2-7; maybe TRBD1 (7 bases). The CDR3 is 13 residues long. Trimming cost V 3 bases and J 5 bases, with 11 bases left between them. The germline V gene encodes CDR1 SGHTA and CDR2 FQGNSA. As DNA, the CDR3 is TGTGCCAGCAGCTTTCAGGGGGGAAACGAGCAGTACTTC. This encodes CASSFQGGNEQYF. Looking up the rest from reference TRBV7-2 and TRBJ2-7 gives the full variable domain: GAGVSQSPSNKVTEKGKDVELRCDPISGHTALYWYRQSLGQGLEFLIYFQGNSAPDKSGLPSDRFSAERTGGSVSTLTIQRTQQEDSAVYLCASSFQGGNEQYFGPGTRLTVT.

This clone is a singleton in its sample. This chain uses TRBV27 with TRBJ2-1; 7 nucleotides agree with TRBD2. The CDR3 contains 15 residues. Germline loops: CDR1 MNHEY, CDR2 SMNVEV (reference sequence). The junction had 8 bases not matched to a gene; V was cut back by 7 bases and J by 2 bases. CDR3 nucleotides: TGTGCCAGCACCCTTAGCGGGTCCCCCTACAATGAGCAGTTCTTC. Protein product: CASTLSGSPYNEQFF.

This rearrangement joins TRBV27 to TRBJ2-5, with D hard to call. V was trimmed by 3 bases and J by 1 base, leaving 12 bases between them. Germline V gene lookup returns CDR1 MNHEY and CDR2 SMNVEV (reference sequence). The CDR3 consists of 15 residues. CDR3 region: CASSFLRQLQETQYF. In nucleotides, the CDR3 is TGTGCCAGCAGTTTTTTACGCCAACTCCAAGAGACCCAGTACTTC.

The genes are TRBV7-6 and TRBJ2-1; 7 bases are shared with TRBD2. The V segment lost 5 bases and the J segment 2 bases; nucleotides outside the gene matches: 9. CDR3 length equals 16 residues. Germline values: CDR1 SGHVS, CDR2 FNYEAQ. CDR3 region: CASSPAGELTYNEQFF. The CDR3 bases are TGTGCCAGCAGCCCGGCGGGGGAGCTCACCTACAATGAGCAGTTCTTC. Based on the CDR3 plus reference TRBV7-6 and TRBJ2-1, the full variable domain is GAGVSQSPRYKVTKRGQDVALRCDPISGHVSLYWYRQALGQGPEFLTYFNYEAQQDKSGLPNDRFSAERPEGSISTLTIQRTEQRDSAMYRCASSPAGELTYNEQFFGPGTRLTVL.

This CDR3 is CASSLEGDRGQTQYF. CDR3 in DNA: TGTGCCAGCAGCTTAGAAGGGGACAGGGGACAGACCCAGTACTTC. The chain joins TRBV7-9 to TRBJ2-5, with TRBD1 matching 10 bases. Germline V lookup: CDR1 SEHNR, CDR2 FQNEAQ (reference sequence). Trimming took 1 base from V and 6 from J; bases not matched to a gene: 5. The CDR3 runs 15 residues.

The chain joins TRBV5-1 to TRBJ2-1; the match to TRBD2 covers 9 bases. V was pared by 4 bases and J by 0 bases, with 5 bases of the junction left unmatched. Germline V lookup: CDR1 SGHRS, CDR2 YFSETQ. The CDR3 extends over 16 amino acids. The CDR3 sequence is CASSRVSGSSYNEQFF. Written as DNA, the CDR3 is TGCGCCAGCAGCCGGGTTAGCGGGAGCTCCTACAATGAGCAGTTCTTC.

The chain carries TRBV3-1 (or the pseudogene TRBV3-2) and TRBJ2-7; 8 positions agree with TRBD1. The J segment lost 5 bases and the V segment lost 6 bases, leaving 12 bases of the junction unmatched. Germline lookup yields CDR1 LGHDT and CDR2 YNNKEL (reference sequence). The CDR3 is 15 residues long. The CDR3 loop is CASSPWTGWLDEQYF. In DNA form, the CDR3 reads TGTGCCAGCAGTCCATGGACAGGGTGGTTGGACGAGCAGTACTTC.

The J gene is TRBJ2-3, the V gene TRBV18; D remains ambiguous. Trimming left V 3 bases short and J 5 bases short, with 6 bases between. Germline CDR1 reads KGHSH; CDR2 reads LQKENI. The CDR3 loop spans 12 amino acids. The CDR3 sequence is CASSPSRDTQYF. The CDR3 region has the DNA TGTGCCAGCTCACCCTCGAGAGATACGCAGTATTTT.

The rearrangement links TRBV3-1 (or the pseudogene TRBV3-2) to TRBJ1-6; D possibly corresponds to TRBD1 (6 bases). CDR3 size: 15 residues. Trimming took off 4 bases at V and 10 bases at J, with 17 bases between the two ends. The germline CDR1 and CDR2 sequences are LGHDT and YNNKEL (reference sequence). CDR3 nucleotide sequence: TGTGCCAGCAGCCTAAACAGGGAGTTAAAATCACCCCTCCACTTT. The encoded protein is CASSLNRELKSPLHF.

On this clone itself: In the same sample, other DNA sequences code for this CDR3. V gene TRBV11-3 combines with J gene TRBJ2-7; possible D gene TRBD1, 5 bases. The CDR3 loop spans 14 amino acids. V was cut by 1 base and J by 2 bases, with 9 bases left in between. Germline V CDR1 and CDR2: SGHNT, YENEEA. The CDR3 is CASSLVAGTYEQYF. The DNA of the CDR3 is TGTGCCAGCAGCTTAGTGGCAGGGACCTACGAGCAGTACTTC.

The chain employs TRBV27 and TRBJ2-1, with 7 bases identical to TRBD2. This CDR3 comprises 17 residues. V lost 2 bases to trimming and J lost 4 bases; unmatched junction nucleotides: 11. Germline CDR1 is MNHEY and CDR2 is SMNVEV (reference sequence). The CDR3 DNA sequence: TGTGCCAGCAGTTTACTCACCGGGACTACCTTTTACAATGAGCAGTTCTTC. Translated: CASSLLTGTTFYNEQFF.